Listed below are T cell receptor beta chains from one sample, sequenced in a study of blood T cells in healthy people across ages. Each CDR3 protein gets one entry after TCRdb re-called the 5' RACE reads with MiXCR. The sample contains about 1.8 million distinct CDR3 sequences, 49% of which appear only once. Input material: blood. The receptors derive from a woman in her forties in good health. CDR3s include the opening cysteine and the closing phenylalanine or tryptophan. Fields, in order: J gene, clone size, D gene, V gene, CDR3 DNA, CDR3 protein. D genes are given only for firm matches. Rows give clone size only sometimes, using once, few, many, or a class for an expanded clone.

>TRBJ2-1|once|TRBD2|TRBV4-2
TGTGCCAGCAGCCAAGATCGGGGACTAGCAAATGAGCAGTTCTTC
CASSQDRGLANEQFF
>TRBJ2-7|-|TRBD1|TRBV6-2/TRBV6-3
TGTGCCAGCAGTTACTCCGCAGGGGGCTTCTACGAGCAGTACTTC
CASSYSAGGFYEQYF
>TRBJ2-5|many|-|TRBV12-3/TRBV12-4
TGTGCCAGCAGCCTCCCCGACACCCAAGAGACCCAGTACTTC
CASSLPDTQETQYF
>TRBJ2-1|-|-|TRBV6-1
TGTGCCAGCAGTGAATATAGGGAGGGGGCCTACAATGAGCAGTTCTTC
CASSEYREGAYNEQFF
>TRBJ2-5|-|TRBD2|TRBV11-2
TGTGCCAGCAGCACGCCGGGACTACGGGAGACCCAGTACTTC
CASSTPGLRETQYF
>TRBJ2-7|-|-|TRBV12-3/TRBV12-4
TGTGCCAGCTCCCGGGATACCCACAACGAGCAGTACTTC
CASSRDTHNEQYF
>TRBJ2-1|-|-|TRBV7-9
TGTGCCAGCAGCCCCCAAACTCCAGACAGGATTTACAATGAGCAGTTCTTC
CASSPQTPDRIYNEQFF
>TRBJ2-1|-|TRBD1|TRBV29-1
TGCAGCGTTGAATGGGACAGCTTGACCTACAATGAGCAGTTCTTC
CSVEWDSLTYNEQFF
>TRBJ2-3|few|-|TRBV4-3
TGCGCCAGCAGCCAAGATTCCACGGTTGTAGATACGCAGTATTTT
CASSQDSTVVDTQYF
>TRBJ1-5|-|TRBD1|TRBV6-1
TGTGCCAGCTCCACCGGGACAGGGGGTAATCAGCCCCAGCATTTT
CASSTGTGGNQPQHF
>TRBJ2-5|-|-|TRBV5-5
TGTGCCAGCAGCTTATCCGGGATCCGGGAGACCCAGTACTTC
CASSLSGIRETQYF
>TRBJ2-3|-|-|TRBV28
TGTGCCAGCAGTTTGTTGGTCGCGGGCCATACGCAGTATTTT
CASSLLVAGHTQYF
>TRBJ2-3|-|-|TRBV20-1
TGCAGTGCTAGTCACAGGGGCACAGATACGCAGTATTTT
CSASHRGTDTQYF
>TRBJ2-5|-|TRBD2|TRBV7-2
TGTACCAGCAGCTTAGGGACTAGCGGGGGTGACCAAGAGACCCAGTACTTC
CTSSLGTSGGDQETQYF
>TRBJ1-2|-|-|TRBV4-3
TGCGCCAGCAGCCAAGATTCAACAGGGACTATCTATGGCTACACCTTC
CASSQDSTGTIYGYTF
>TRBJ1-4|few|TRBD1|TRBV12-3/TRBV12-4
TGTGCCAGCAGTTTAGCGGGGACAGTTCTGGAAAAACTGTTTTTT
CASSLAGTVLEKLFF
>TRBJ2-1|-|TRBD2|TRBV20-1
TGCAGGGGGACTAGCGGGCGCACCTACAATGAGCAGTTCTTC
CRGTSGRTYNEQFF